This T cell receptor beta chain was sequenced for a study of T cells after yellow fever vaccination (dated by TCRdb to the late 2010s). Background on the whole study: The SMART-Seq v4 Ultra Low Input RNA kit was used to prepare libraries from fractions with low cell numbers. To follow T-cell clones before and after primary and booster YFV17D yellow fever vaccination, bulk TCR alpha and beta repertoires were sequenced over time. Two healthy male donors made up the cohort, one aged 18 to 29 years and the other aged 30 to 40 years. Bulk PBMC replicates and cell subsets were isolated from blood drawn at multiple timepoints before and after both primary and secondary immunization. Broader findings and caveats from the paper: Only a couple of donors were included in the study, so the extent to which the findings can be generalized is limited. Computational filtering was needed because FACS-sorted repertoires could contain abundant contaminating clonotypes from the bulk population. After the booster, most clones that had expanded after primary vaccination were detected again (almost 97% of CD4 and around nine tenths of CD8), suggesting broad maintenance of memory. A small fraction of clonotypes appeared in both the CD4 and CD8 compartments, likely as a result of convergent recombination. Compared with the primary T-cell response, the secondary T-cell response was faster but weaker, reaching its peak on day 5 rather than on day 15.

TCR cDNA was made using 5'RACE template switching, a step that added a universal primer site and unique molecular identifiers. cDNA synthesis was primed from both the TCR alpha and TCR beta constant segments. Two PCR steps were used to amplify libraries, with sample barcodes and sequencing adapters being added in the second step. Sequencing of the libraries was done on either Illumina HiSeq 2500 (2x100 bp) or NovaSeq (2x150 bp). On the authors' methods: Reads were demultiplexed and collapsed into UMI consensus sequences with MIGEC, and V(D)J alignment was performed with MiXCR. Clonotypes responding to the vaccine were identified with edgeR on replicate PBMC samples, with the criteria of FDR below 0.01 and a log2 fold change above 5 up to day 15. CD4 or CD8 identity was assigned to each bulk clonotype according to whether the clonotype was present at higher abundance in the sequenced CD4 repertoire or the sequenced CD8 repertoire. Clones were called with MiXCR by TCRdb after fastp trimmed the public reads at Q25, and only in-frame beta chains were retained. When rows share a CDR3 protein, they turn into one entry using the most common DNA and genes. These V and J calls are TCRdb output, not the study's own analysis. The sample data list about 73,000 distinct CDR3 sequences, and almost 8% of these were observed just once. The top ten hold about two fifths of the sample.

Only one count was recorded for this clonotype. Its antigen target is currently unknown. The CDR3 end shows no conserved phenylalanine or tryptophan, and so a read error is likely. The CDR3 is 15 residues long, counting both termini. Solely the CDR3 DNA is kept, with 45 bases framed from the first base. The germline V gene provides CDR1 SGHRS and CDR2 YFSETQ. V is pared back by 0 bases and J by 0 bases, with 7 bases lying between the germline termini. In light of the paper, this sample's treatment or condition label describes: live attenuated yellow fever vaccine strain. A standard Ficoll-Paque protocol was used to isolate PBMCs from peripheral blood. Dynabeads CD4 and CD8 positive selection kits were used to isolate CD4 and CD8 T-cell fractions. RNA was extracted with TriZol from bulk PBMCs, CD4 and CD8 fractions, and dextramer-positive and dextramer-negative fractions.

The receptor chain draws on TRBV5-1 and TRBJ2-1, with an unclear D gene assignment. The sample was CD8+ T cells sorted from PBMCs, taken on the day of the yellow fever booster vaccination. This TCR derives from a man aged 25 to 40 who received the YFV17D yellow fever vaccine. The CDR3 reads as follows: CASSLDVGSYNEQFL. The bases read TGCGCCAGCAGCTTGGACGTGGGCTCCTACAATGAGCAGTTCTTA.